Reported below is one T cell receptor beta chain. Its antigen is still unknown. This CDR3 is 15 amino acids long. V was cut by 5 bases and J by 4 bases, with 15 bases left in between. Germline V gene lookup returns CDR1 KGHSH and CDR2 LQKENI. This sample is part of a study of cytomegalovirus exposure and HLA in healthy donors. 60 Vbeta and 13 Jbeta primers were used in PCR. Original analysis: The count from a later analysis was 70 million to 85 million unique TCR beta chains, some 10 million of them shared. Libraries were prepared by immunoSEQ multiplex PCR; TCRdb keeps only in-frame clonotypes and omits some of them. Clone size and V and J calls were adopted from that table, with D and trimming inferred from the DNA. This sample has about 110,000 clones; under 80% occur once, and the top ten carry under 6.5%. General study points: Fewer N-insertions than the roughly 600-donor mean were reportedly shown by an Asian-associated ancestry cluster in a later analysis.

The chain carries TRBV18 and TRBJ1-5, with D perhaps matching TRBD1 (6 bases). Material for sequencing was PBMCs. This sequence was found in a woman aged 50 to 60 in good health and CMV-seropositive. CDR3 amino acids: CASSSIQGTNQPQHF. For the CDR3, the DNA is TGTGCCAGCTCATCTATACAGGGTACTAATCAGCCCCAGCATTTT. The variable domain in full, completed from reference TRBV18 and TRBJ1-5, reads NAGVMQNPRHLVRRRGQEARLRCSPMKGHSHVYWYRQLPEEGLKFMVYLQKENIIDESGMPKERFSAEFPKEGPSILRIQQVVRGDSAAYFCASSSIQGTNQPQHFGDGTRLSIL.